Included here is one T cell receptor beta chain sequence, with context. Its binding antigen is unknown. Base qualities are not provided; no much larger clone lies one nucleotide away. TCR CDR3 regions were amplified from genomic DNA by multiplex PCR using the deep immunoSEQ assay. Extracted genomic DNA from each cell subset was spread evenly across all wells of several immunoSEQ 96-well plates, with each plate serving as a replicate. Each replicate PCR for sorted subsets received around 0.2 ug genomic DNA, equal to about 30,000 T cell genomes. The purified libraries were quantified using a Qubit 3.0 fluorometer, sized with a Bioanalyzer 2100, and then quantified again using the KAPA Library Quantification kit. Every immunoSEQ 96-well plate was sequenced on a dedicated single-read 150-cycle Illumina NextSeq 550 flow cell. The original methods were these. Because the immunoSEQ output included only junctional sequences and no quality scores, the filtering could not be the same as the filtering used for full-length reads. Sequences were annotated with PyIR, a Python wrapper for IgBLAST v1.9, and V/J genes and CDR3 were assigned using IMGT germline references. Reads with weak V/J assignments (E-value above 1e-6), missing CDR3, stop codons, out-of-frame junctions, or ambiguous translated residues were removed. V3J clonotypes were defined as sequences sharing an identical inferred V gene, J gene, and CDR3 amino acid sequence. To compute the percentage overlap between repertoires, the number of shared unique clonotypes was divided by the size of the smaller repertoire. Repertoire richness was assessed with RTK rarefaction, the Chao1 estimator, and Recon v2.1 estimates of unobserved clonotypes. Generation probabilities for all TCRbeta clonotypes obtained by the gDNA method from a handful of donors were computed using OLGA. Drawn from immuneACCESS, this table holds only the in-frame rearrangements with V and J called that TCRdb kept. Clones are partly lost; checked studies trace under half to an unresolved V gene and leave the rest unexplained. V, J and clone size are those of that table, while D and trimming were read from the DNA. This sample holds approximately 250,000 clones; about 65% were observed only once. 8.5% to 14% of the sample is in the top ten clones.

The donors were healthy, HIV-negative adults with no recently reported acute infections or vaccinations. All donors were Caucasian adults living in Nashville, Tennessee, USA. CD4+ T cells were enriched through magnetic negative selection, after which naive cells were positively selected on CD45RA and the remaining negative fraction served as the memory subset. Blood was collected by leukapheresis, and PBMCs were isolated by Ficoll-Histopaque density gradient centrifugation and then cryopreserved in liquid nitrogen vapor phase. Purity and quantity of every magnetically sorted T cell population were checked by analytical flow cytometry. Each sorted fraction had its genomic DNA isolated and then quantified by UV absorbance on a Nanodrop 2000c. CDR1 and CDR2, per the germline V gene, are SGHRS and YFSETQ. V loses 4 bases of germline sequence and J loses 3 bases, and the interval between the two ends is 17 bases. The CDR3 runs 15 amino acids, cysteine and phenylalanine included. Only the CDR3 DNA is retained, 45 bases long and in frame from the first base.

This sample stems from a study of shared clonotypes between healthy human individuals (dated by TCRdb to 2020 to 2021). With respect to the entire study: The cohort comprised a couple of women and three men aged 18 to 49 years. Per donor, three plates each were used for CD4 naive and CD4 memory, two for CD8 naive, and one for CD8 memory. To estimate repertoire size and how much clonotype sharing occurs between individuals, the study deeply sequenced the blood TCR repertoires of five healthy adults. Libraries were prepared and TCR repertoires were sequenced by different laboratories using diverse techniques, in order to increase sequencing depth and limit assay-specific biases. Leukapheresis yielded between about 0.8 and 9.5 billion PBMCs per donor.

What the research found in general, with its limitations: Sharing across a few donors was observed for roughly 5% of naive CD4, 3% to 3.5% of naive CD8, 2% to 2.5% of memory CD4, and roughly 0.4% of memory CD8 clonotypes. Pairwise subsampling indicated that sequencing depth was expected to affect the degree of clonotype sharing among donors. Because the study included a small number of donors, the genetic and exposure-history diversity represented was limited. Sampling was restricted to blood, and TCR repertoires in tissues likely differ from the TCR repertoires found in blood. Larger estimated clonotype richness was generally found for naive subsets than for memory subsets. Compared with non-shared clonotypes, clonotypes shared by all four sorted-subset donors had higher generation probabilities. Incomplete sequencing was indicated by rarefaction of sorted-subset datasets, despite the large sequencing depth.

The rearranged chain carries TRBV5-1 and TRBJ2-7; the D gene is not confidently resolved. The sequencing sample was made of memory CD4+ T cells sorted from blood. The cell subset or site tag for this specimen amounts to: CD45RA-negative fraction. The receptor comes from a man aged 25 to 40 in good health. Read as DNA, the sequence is TGCGCCAGCAGCCCCCTAGTTTCATTCGACTACGAGCAGTACTTC. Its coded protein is CASSPLVSFDYEQYF.